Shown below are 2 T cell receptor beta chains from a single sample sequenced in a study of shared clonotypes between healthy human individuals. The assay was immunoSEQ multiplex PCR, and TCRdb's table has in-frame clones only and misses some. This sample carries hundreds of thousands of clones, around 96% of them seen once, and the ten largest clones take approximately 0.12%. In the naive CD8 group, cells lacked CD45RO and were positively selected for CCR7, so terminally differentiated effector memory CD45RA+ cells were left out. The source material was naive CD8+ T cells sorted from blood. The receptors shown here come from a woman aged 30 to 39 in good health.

The CDR3 DNA is TGTGCCAGCAGCCCGTGGGGAATCTATGGCTACACCTTC. Amino acid sequence: CASSPWGIYGYTF. This sequence joins TRBV5-6 and TRBJ1-2; D gene unclear. CDR1 SGHDT and CDR2 YYEEEE come from the germline V gene. The CDR3 is 13 residues long. Trimming removed 4 bases from V and 4 bases from J, with 11 bases in between.

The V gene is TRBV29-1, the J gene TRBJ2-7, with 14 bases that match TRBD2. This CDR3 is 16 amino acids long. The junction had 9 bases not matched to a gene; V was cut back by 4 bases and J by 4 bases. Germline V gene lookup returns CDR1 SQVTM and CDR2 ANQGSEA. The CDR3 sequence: CSVGGTSGRSLYEQYF. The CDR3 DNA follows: TGCAGCGTTGGGGGGACTAGCGGGAGATCGTTATACGAGCAGTACTTC.